This T cell receptor (beta chain) was sequenced during a study of shared clonotypes between healthy human individuals. The wider study: Aged 18 to 49, the donors were a couple of women and three men.

Concerning this clone itself: Its antigen is not identified.

The study's findings and limits: Researchers sampled blood only, noting tissue repertoires likely differ. Between a few donors, naive CD4 clonotypes were shared at a level of approximately 5%.

Naive CD8 isolation took CD45RO-negative cells positively selected for CCR7 and excluded terminally differentiated effector memory CD45RA+ cells. Sequencing used immunoSEQ multiplex PCR; TCRdb keeps in-frame clones, though not all of them. This sample carries about 1,800,000 clones, over 85% of them seen once, and the ten largest clones take 1.2%. The CDR3 is 17 amino acids. V lost 5 bases and J lost 0, with 15 bases in between. Germline V CDR1 and CDR2: SGDLS, YYNGEE. The sample consisted of naive CD8+ T cells sorted from blood. This rearrangement joins TRBV9 to TRBJ1-6; D remains ambiguous. The sequence was obtained from a man younger than 35 in good health. CDR3 sequence reads: CASSLSGRASYNSPLHF. DNA for the CDR3: TGTGCCAGCAGTCTTAGTGGGAGGGCCTCCTATAATTCACCCCTCCACTTT.